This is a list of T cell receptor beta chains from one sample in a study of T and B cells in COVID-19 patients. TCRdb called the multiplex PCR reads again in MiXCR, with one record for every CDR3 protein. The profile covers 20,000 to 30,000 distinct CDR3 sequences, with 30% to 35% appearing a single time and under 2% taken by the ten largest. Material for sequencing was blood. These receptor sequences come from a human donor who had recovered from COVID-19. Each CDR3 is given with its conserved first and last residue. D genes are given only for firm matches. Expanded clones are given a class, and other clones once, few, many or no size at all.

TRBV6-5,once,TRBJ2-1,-,CASSEHYNEQFF,TGTGCCAGCAGTGAGCACTACAATGAGCAGTTCTTC
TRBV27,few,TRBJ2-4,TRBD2,CASSMGTSGAGDQYF,TGTGCCAGCAGTATGGGGACTAGCGGGGCCGGGGATCAGTACTTC
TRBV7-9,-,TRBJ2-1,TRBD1,CASSHGQGQFF,TGTGCCAGCAGCCACGGACAGGGGCAGTTCTTC
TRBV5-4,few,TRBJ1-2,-,CASSSGDGYTF,TGTGCCAGCAGCTCGGGGGATGGCTACACCTTC
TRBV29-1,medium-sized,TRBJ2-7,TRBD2,CSVKPGLADSYEQYF,TGCAGCGTTAAGCCGGGACTAGCGGACTCCTACGAGCAGTACTTC
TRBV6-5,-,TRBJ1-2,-,CASSYVPDRQGYTF,TGTGCCAGCAGTTACGTCCCAGACCGGCAAGGCTACACCTTC
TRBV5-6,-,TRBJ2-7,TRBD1,CASSLEVLDRVYEQYF,TGTGCCAGCAGCTTGGAGGTCCTCGACAGGGTCTACGAGCAGTACTTC
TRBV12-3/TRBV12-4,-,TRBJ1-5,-,CASSSPNQPQHF,TGTGCCAGCAGTTCGCCGAATCAGCCCCAGCATTTT
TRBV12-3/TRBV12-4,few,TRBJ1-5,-,CASSLSAYSNQPQHF,TGTGCCAGCAGTTTGTCCGCGTATAGCAATCAGCCCCAGCATTTT
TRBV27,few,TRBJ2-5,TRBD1,CASSPWTGEAQYF,TGTGCCAGCAGCCCATGGACAGGGGAGGCCCAGTACTTC
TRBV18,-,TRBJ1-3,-,CASSLPRLGLSGNTIYF,TGTGCCAGCTCACTACCCCGATTGGGGCTGAGTGGAAACACCATATATTTT
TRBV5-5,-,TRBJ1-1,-,CASSLAPALSTEAFF,TGTGCCAGCAGCTTGGCCCCCGCCCTGAGCACTGAAGCTTTCTTT
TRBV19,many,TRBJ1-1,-,CASSTFLNTEAFF,TGTGCCAGCAGTACTTTCCTAAACACTGAAGCTTTCTTT
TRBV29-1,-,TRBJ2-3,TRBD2,CSVEKASGTQYF,TGCAGCGTTGAAAAGGCTAGCGGGACGCAGTATTTT
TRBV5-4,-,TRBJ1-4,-,CACSLQGGEKLFF,TGTGCCTGCAGCCTGCAGGGAGGGGAAAAACTGTTTTTT
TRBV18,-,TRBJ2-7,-,CASSPLENSYEQYF,TGTGCCAGCTCACCACTGGAGAACTCCTACGAGCAGTACTTC
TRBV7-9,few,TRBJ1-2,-,CASSRVSANYGYTF,TGTGCCAGCAGCAGGGTGTCAGCTAACTATGGCTACACCTTC
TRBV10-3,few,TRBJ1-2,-,CAISESDGYTF,TGTGCCATCAGTGAGTCGGATGGCTACACCTTC
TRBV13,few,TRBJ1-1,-,CASSLGQRLNTEAFF,TGTGCCAGCAGCTTAGGGCAAAGGCTGAACACTGAAGCTTTCTTT
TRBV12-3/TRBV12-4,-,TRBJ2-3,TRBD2,CASRRTSGSSDTQYF,TGTGCCAGCAGGAGGACTAGCGGGAGTTCAGATACGCAGTATTTT
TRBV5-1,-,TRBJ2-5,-,CASSREGGQETQYF,TGCGCCAGCAGCAGGGAGGGGGGGCAAGAGACCCAGTACTTC
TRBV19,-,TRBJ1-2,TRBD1,CASSQGTGREGYTF,TGTGCCAGTAGTCAAGGGACAGGACGAGAGGGCTACACCTTC
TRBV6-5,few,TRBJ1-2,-,CASSRTATNYGYTF,TGTGCCAGCAGTAGGACAGCCACTAACTATGGCTACACCTTC
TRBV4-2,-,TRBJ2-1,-,CASSQGRRGFASYNEQFF,TGTGCCAGCAGCCAAGGAAGGAGGGGATTCGCCTCCTACAATGAGCAGTTCTTC
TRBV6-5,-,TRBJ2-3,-,CASSYLPLDGEDTQYF,TGTGCCAGCAGTTACCTCCCCCTGGACGGAGAAGATACGCAGTATTTT
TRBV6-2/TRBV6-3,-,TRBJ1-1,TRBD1,CASSHHGDRAANTEAFF,TGTGCCAGCAGTCACCACGGGGACAGGGCCGCGAACACTGAAGCTTTCTTT
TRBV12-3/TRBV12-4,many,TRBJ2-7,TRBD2,CASGAGRGLGEQYF,TGTGCCAGCGGAGCGGGGAGAGGCCTAGGGGAGCAGTACTTC
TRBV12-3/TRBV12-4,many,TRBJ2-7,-,CASKPDKAEQYF,TGTGCCAGCAAACCCGACAAAGCGGAGCAGTACTTC
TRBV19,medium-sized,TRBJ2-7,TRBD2,CASSMTSDDYEQYF,TGTGCCAGTAGTATGACTAGCGATGACTACGAGCAGTACTTC
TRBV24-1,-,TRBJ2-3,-,CATSDPTAPGTQYF,TGTGCCACCAGTGACCCGACTGCTCCAGGAACGCAGTATTTT
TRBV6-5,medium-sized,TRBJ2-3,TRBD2,CASGTSGSTDTQYF,TGTGCCAGCGGTACTAGCGGGAGCACAGATACGCAGTATTTT
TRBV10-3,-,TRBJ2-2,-,CAITGNWNTGELFF,TGTGCCATCACTGGGAACTGGAACACCGGGGAGCTGTTTTTT
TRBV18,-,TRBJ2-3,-,CASSRDRDTQYF,TGTGCCAGCTCACGAGACCGAGATACGCAGTATTTT
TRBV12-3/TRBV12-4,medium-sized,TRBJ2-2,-,CASSLGGGGTGELFF,TGTGCCAGCAGTTTAGGCGGAGGGGGCACCGGGGAGCTGTTTTTT
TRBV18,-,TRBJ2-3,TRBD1,CASSMRTGEDTQYF,TGTGCCAGCTCAATGAGGACAGGGGAAGATACGCAGTATTTT
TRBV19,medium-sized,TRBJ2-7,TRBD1,CASCPRDRWYEQYF,TGTGCCAGCTGCCCCCGGGACAGGTGGTACGAGCAGTACTTC
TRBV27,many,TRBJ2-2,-,CASTEGRRAPNTGELFF,TGTGCCAGCACCGAAGGACGGAGGGCCCCGAACACCGGGGAGCTGTTTTTT
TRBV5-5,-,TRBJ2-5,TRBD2,CASSLLAGETQETQYF,TGTGCCAGCAGCTTACTAGCGGGGGAGACCCAAGAGACCCAGTACTTC
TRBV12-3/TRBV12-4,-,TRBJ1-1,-,CASSLPSTGVNTEAFF,TGTGCCAGCAGTTTACCCTCGACAGGTGTGAACACTGAAGCTTTCTTT
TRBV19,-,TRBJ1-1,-,CASSVGRMNTEAFF,TGTGCCAGTAGTGTCGGACGGATGAACACTGAAGCTTTCTTT
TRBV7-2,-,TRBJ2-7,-,CASSLGFSVGLKGSYEQYF,TGTGCCAGCAGCTTAGGATTTAGTGTAGGACTTAAAGGCTCCTACGAGCAGTACTTC
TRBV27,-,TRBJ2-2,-,CATSDPAATGITGELFF,TGTGCCACCAGTGACCCCGCCGCGACAGGAATCACCGGGGAGCTGTTTTTT
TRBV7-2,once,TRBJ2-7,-,CASSSFEHEQYF,TGTGCCAGCAGCTCTTTCGAACACGAGCAGTACTTC
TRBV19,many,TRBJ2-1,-,CASSIENEQFF,TGTGCCAGTAGTATAGAGAATGAGCAGTTCTTC
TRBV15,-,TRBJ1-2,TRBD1,CATSRAGQGNYGYTF,TGTGCCACCAGCAGAGCGGGACAGGGCAACTATGGCTACACCTTC
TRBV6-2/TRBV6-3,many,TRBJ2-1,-,CASSYFRQANNEQFF,TGTGCCAGCAGTTACTTCCGACAGGCCAACAATGAGCAGTTCTTC